A single sample is the source of the 10 T cell receptor beta chains below, sequenced in a study of CD4 T cells in relation to SARS-CoV-2 and coronaviruses. The unexposed donors gave CD4+ T cells in about 2011-2019, prior to COVID-19. Isolation of CD4+ T cells took place after approximately 11 days in culture. The protocol was immunoSEQ multiplex PCR, while the TCRdb copy is restricted to in-frame clones and leaves out a portion. The top ten clones hold approximately 10% of a sample with roughly 20,000 clones, under 70% of them seen once. Their specific antigens are unknown. The sequenced sample was CD4+ T cells from PBMCs, cultured in vitro. These receptors came from a human donor in good health.

This rearrangement joins TRBV7-2 to TRBJ2-7; D is ambiguous. Trimming removed 5 bases at V and 4 bases at J, with 6 bases between. The CDR3 has 11 amino acids. Germline V gene sequence: CDR1 SGHTA, CDR2 FQGNSA. In nucleotides, the CDR3 is TGTGCCAGCAGCCGGAGTTACGAGCAGTACTTC. Translation: CASSRSYEQYF. The full variable domain, rest sourced from reference TRBV7-2 and TRBJ2-7, is GAGVSQSPSNKVTEKGKDVELRCDPISGHTALYWYRQSLGQGLEFLIYFQGNSAPDKSGLPSDRFSAERTGGSVSTLTIQRTQQEDSAVYLCASSRSYEQYFGPGTRLTVT.

J is TRBJ1-4 and V is TRBV2; maybe TRBD1 (5 bases). This CDR3 spans 15 amino acids. V was clipped by 8 bases and J by 8 bases, with 21 bases between them. Germline CDR1 SNHLY, CDR2 FYNNEI. CDR3 DNA sequence: TGTGCCAGCGACTGGCAGGGCGAAGATAGAGAAAAACTGTTTTTT. Residues: CASDWQGEDREKLFF.

The chain joins TRBV6-5 to TRBJ1-5; 7 bases line up with TRBD1. The CDR3 is made up of 15 amino acids. The V gene's germline CDR1 is MNHEY and CDR2 SVGAGI. With 2 bases clipped from V and 2 bases from J, the junction kept 3 bases outside the gene matches. CDR3 bases: TGTGCCAGCAGTTACACAGGGGTCGGCAATCAGCCCCAGCATTTT. This translates into CASSYTGVGNQPQHF.

The chain links TRBV25-1 to TRBJ2-5, with D tentatively TRBD2 (7 bases). Per the germline V gene, CDR1 is MGHDK and CDR2 is SYGVNS. V dropped 6 bases and J dropped 4 bases, with 18 bases sitting between them. This CDR3 is 15 amino acids long. CDR3 nucleotides: TGTGCCAGCAGCCCGCTACAGGGACTAAGAGAGACCCAGTACTTC. This codes for CASSPLQGLRETQYF. Filled out from reference TRBV25-1 and TRBJ2-5, the complete variable domain reads EADIYQTPRYLVIGTGKKITLECSQTMGHDKMYWYQQDPGMELHLIHYSYGVNSTEKGDLSSESTVSRIRTEHFPLTLESARPSHTSQYLCASSPLQGLRETQYFGPGTRLLVL.

V gene TRBV6-2 or TRBV6-3 combines with J gene TRBJ2-2; TRBD2 agrees at 8 bases. The CDR3 totals 15 residues. V trimming: 5 bases; J trimming: 5 bases; junction bases outside the gene matches: 7. Germline CDR1 is MNHEY and CDR2 is SVGEGT. CDR3 amino acids: CASSKAGVGTGELFF. In nucleotides, the CDR3 is TGTGCCAGCAGTAAAGCGGGGGTTGGAACCGGGGAGCTGTTTTTT.

The chain is built from TRBV11-2 and TRBJ1-6; no clear D. Between the trimmed V and J ends, which lost 1 base and 2 bases, there was a span of 9 bases. From germline, CDR1 is SGHAT and CDR2 FQNNGV. This CDR3 region has 16 residues. CDR3 nucleotides: TGTGCCAGCAGCTTAGCGCAGGAGACCTATAATTCACCCCTCCACTTT. The encoded protein is CASSLAQETYNSPLHF.

V and J are TRBV20-1 and TRBJ2-5, with D possibly being TRBD2 (5 bases). V lost 3 bases to trimming and J lost 5 bases, with 7 bases between them. This CDR3 is built from 11 residues. Germline V gene data show CDR1 as DFQATT and CDR2 as SNEGSKA (reference sequence). In DNA form, the CDR3 reads TGCAGTGCTAGTCCGGGGGAGACCCAGTACTTC. Protein product: CSASPGETQYF.

The rearrangement links TRBV5-1 to TRBJ1-5; no firm D call. Germline CDR1 reads SGHRS; CDR2 reads YFSETQ. The V end lost 4 bases, the J end lost 1 base, and 6 bases lay between the germline ends. This CDR3 is 13 amino acids long. CDR3 coding DNA: TGCGCCAGCAGCGTTGACAGCAATCAGCCCCAGCATTTT. Translated: CASSVDSNQPQHF.

The rearrangement joins TRBV10-2 to TRBJ2-1; 9 bases are shared with TRBD1. Losses at the gene ends were 5 bases for V and 4 bases for J; bases not matched to a gene: 9. Germline V lookup: CDR1 WSHSY, CDR2 SAAADI. This CDR3 has 16 residues. CDR3 region: CASSHTQGASYNEQFF. In DNA, the CDR3 is TGCGCCAGCAGTCACACACAGGGGGCATCTTACAATGAGCAGTTCTTC.

The chain uses TRBV28 and TRBJ2-3; TRBD2 matches at 8 bases. The CDR3 totals 18 residues. The V segment lost 4 bases and the J segment 0 bases; nucleotides outside the gene matches: 12. The germline V gene has CDR1 MDHEN and CDR2 SYDVKM. This CDR3 reads CASSSPASSGYSTDTQYF. CDR3 nucleotides: TGTGCCAGCAGTTCCCCAGCGTCTAGCGGGTATAGCACAGATACGCAGTATTTT.